The source of this TCR beta chain is a study of blood T cell repertoires in COVID-19. Study at large: There were acute and convalescent COVID-19 samples, and they came from the United States, Italy and Spain. The analysed material was cDNA or gDNA that came from T cells, B-cell-depleted T cells, or PBMCs.

Original processing notes: Estimates of nucleated cell counts were drawn from the amplification of reference gene primers. Repertoires were generated with immunoSEQ multiplex PCR, while TCRdb's copy carries only in-frame clones and drops some. V, J and clone size are those of that table, while D and trimming were read from the DNA. The sample carries some 350,000 clones, about 90% recorded once. The CDR3 contains 16 residues. From germline, CDR1 is LGHNA and CDR2 YSLEER. Trimming left V 0 bases short and J 7 bases short, with 13 bases between. The sequence derives from a woman between 18 and 29 years old who had recovered from COVID-19. The V and J genes are TRBV4-3 and TRBJ1-6; D might be TRBD1 (5 bases). Source material: peripheral blood. This CDR3 reads CASSQEGGAGNSPLHF. The CDR3 DNA reads TGCGCCAGCAGCCAAGAAGGTGGGGCAGGAAATTCACCCCTCCACTTT.